This passage covers 30 T cell receptor beta chains from one sample sequenced in a study of cytomegalovirus exposure and HLA in healthy donors. Primers for the PCR totalled 60 Vbeta and 13 Jbeta. Sequencing used immunoSEQ multiplex PCR; TCRdb keeps in-frame clones, though not all of them. The table has roughly 100,000 clones, almost 80% seen once; the top ten hold 3.5% to 4.5%. Sample: PBMCs. The receptors come from a man aged 45-65 years in good health and CMV-seropositive.

The rearrangement joins TRBV4-3 to TRBJ2-7; 9 bases are a match to TRBD2. J was trimmed by 9 bases and V by 0 bases; bases with no gene match: 12. The CDR3 consists of 16 residues. Germline V CDR1 and CDR2: LGHNA, YSLEER. The CDR3 DNA reads TGCGCCAGCAGCCAAGATCGGGGGACTAGCACATTTGGGCAGTACTTC. This sequence encodes CASSQDRGTSTFGQYF.

This chain links TRBV7-6 with TRBJ2-5, with 7 bases aligning to TRBD2. The CDR3 is 15 residues long. CDR1 is SGHVS and CDR2 is FNYEAQ in the germline V gene. V shed 1 base and J 5 bases; nucleotides not matched to a gene: 7. CDR3 region: CASSLGAAREETQYF. As DNA, the CDR3 is TGTGCCAGCAGCTTAGGGGCGGCGCGGGAGGAGACCCAGTACTTC.

The CDR3 is CASSGRLAGGSYEQYF. CDR3 DNA sequence: TGTGCCAGTAGTGGTAGACTAGCGGGAGGCTCCTACGAGCAGTACTTC. The chain joins TRBV19 to TRBJ2-7; 13 nucleotides match TRBD2. V lost 5 bases to trimming and J lost 0 bases; unmatched junction nucleotides: 4. The CDR3 loop spans 16 amino acids. CDR1 is LNHDA and CDR2 is SQIVND in the germline V gene (reference sequence).

The chain has TRBV5-6 and TRBJ2-7, with D possibly being TRBD1 (6 bases). CDR1 SGHDT and CDR2 YYEEEE come from the germline V gene. This CDR3 has 14 residues. Trimming took 2 bases from V and 0 from J, leaving 9 bases between them. The CDR3, as DNA: TGTGCCAGCAGCTTTGGGACATACTCCTACGAGCAGTACTTC. It translates to CASSFGTYSYEQYF.

V gene TRBV7-3 combines with J gene TRBJ2-6; D is ambiguous. The length of the CDR3 is 13 residues. Germline V gene data show CDR1 as SGHTA and CDR2 as FQGTGA. Deletions cut 3 bases from V and 3 bases from J, with 3 bases between. CDR3 protein: CASSFFGANVLTF. CDR3 nucleotides: TGTGCCAGCAGCTTCTTTGGGGCCAACGTCCTGACTTTC.

V usage is TRBV7-9 and J usage is TRBJ2-7; TRBD1 is a possible D gene (6 bases). The germline gives CDR1 SEHNR, CDR2 FQNEAQ (reference sequence). Deletions cut 5 bases from V and 11 bases from J, with 22 bases between. This CDR3 region has 14 residues. The CDR3 DNA follows: TGTGCCAGCAGCACTAGGGGGTTTGTTCCGCCAGAGTACTTC. It codes for CASSTRGFVPPEYF.

CDR3 nucleotide sequence: TGTGCCAGCAGCCCCGGGACTAGCGGGGTCCAAGAGACCCAGTACTTC. This gives the protein CASSPGTSGVQETQYF. The J gene is TRBJ2-5, the V gene TRBV5-4, with 13 bases identical to TRBD2. The V gene's germline CDR1 is SGHNT and CDR2 YYREEE (reference sequence). There are 16 residues in the CDR3. Trimming took 4 bases from V and 1 from J; bases not matched to a gene: 4.

This chain connects TRBV7-9 to TRBJ2-1, with 7 bases identical to TRBD2. J gave up 5 bases and V 3 bases, and 7 bases lay outside the gene matches. CDR1 and CDR2 (germline): SEHNR, FQNEAQ (reference sequence). The length of the CDR3 is 15 residues. CDR3 coding DNA: TGTGCCAGCAGCTTCAACGAGCGGGGAAACAATGAGCAGTTCTTC. Translated, it gives CASSFNERGNNEQFF.

This clone was recorded only once. The rearrangement links TRBV5-1 to TRBJ2-3, with D possibly TRBD1 on 5 matching bases. The CDR3 spans 15 residues. The ends were cut back, 6 bases at V and 2 bases at J, with 16 bases in the middle. The V gene's germline CDR1 is SGHRS and CDR2 YFSETQ. The CDR3 here is CASNPTAKDTDTQYF. CDR3 DNA: TGCGCCAGCAACCCGACAGCGAAAGACACAGATACGCAGTATTTT.

The chain employs TRBV9 and TRBJ2-2; 9 nucleotides line up with TRBD1. The CDR3 covers 16 residues. The germline V gene has CDR1 SGDLS and CDR2 YYNGEE. The ends lost 0 bases at V and 4 bases at J; junction bases unmatched: 4. The CDR3 sequence: CASSVATGQGTGELFF. CDR3 nucleotide sequence: TGTGCCAGCAGCGTAGCTACGGGACAGGGCACCGGGGAGCTGTTTTTT.

The chain combines TRBV4-2 with TRBJ1-3; D is unresolved. Trimming took off 1 base at V and 1 base at J, with 8 bases between the two ends. This CDR3 region has 15 residues. CDR1 and CDR2 from the germline V gene are LGHNA and YNFKEQ. The CDR3 region is CASSQGGSSGNTIYF. CDR3 DNA: TGTGCCAGCAGCCAAGGAGGCAGTTCTGGAAACACCATATATTTT.

This clone has only a few counts. J is TRBJ2-1 and V is TRBV2; D gene uncertain. The CDR3 extends over 11 amino acids. V was pared by 11 bases and J by 5 bases, with 10 bases between. The germline V gene encodes CDR1 SNHLY and CDR2 FYNNEI. CDR3 sequence: CASRSNNEQFF. The CDR3 DNA is TGTGCCTCGAGATCTAACAATGAGCAGTTCTTC. Complete variable domain (other parts from reference TRBV2 and TRBJ2-1): EPEVTQTPSHQVTQMGQEVILRCVPISNHLYFYWYRQILGQKVEFLVSFYNNEISEKSEIFDDQFSVERPDGSNFTLKIRSTKLEDSAMYFCASRSNNEQFFGPGTRLTVL.

The rearrangement links TRBV5-1 to TRBJ2-7, with 9 bases aligning to TRBD2. Germline CDR1 is SGHRS and CDR2 is YFSETQ. The CDR3 consists of 14 residues. V dropped 7 bases and J dropped 5; count of bases not matched to a gene: 10. The CDR3: CASGLSGSVDEQYF. The CDR3 nucleotides are TGCGCCAGCGGACTTAGCGGGAGTGTCGACGAGCAGTACTTC.

The chain employs TRBV7-9 and TRBJ2-3, with D unclear. Germline V CDR1 and CDR2: SEHNR, FQNEAQ (reference sequence). This CDR3 spans 14 amino acids. V lost 1 base, J lost 6 bases, and 11 bases lay in between. CDR3 nucleotides: TGTGCCAGCAGCTTAGATGGTCCTAGGGATACGCAGTATTTT. This sequence encodes CASSLDGPRDTQYF.

This clone has only a few counts. This rearrangement joins TRBV7-2 to TRBJ2-5; D might be TRBD2 (5 bases). There are 15 residues in the CDR3. V was clipped by 0 bases and J by 1 base, with 9 bases between them. In germline, CDR1 is SGHTA, CDR2 FQGNSA. CDR3 nucleotide sequence: TGTGCCAGCAGCTTAGCGCGGAGCGGCCAAGAGACCCAGTACTTC. It is translated as CASSLARSGQETQYF.

This chain connects TRBV6-5 to TRBJ1-1; D possibly corresponds to TRBD1 (6 bases). Trimming left V 5 bases short and J 1 base short, with 14 bases between. The germline CDR1 and CDR2 sequences are MNHEY and SVGAGI. The CDR3 runs to 15 residues. The CDR3, as DNA: TGTGCCAGCAGTCCCCAACAGGGTAGGAACACTGAAGCTTTCTTT. It specifies CASSPQQGRNTEAFF.

The J gene is TRBJ1-5, the V gene TRBV2, with D tentatively TRBD1 (5 bases). The CDR3 loop spans 13 amino acids. Trimming took off 7 bases at V and 5 bases at J, with 12 bases between the two ends. Germline V CDR1 and CDR2: SNHLY, FYNNEI. DNA of the CDR3: TGTGCCAGCAAGGGGCTCTTGGATCAGCCCCAGCATTTT. This sequence encodes CASKGLLDQPQHF.

The chain couples TRBV5-1 to TRBJ1-1, with a weak D call TRBD1 (6 bases). V lost 4 bases to trimming and J lost 1 base, with 8 bases between them. This CDR3 is built from 13 residues. The germline gives CDR1 SGHRS, CDR2 YFSETQ. CDR3 region: CASSRGQNTEAFF. The CDR3 region has the DNA TGCGCCAGCAGCCGGGGACAGAACACTGAAGCTTTCTTT.

The rearrangement links TRBV7-3 to TRBJ2-1; 11 bases map to TRBD2. The CDR3 covers 15 residues. Per the germline V gene, CDR1 is SGHTA and CDR2 is FQGTGA. V was clipped by 4 bases and J by 5 bases; unmatched bases: 4. This CDR3 is CASSSSGRKNNEQFF. The DNA for the CDR3 is TGTGCCAGCAGCTCTAGCGGGAGGAAGAACAATGAGCAGTTCTTC.

The V gene is TRBV27, the J gene TRBJ1-5; D may be TRBD1 (5 bases). Germline V gene sequence: CDR1 MNHEY, CDR2 SMNVEV (reference sequence). Trimming stripped 8 bases from V and 5 bases from J, with 22 bases between. The CDR3 spans 16 residues. The DNA of the CDR3 is TGTGCCAGCCAAACCCGGCAGGGAAGCCGTTATCAGCCCCAGCATTTT. This encodes CASQTRQGSRYQPQHF.

The chain carries TRBV29-1 and TRBJ1-1; D is unclear. CDR3 length equals 12 residues. V was pared by 7 bases and J by 7 bases, with 16 bases between. Germline V gene sequence: CDR1 SQVTM, CDR2 ANQGSEA. CDR3 amino acids: CSAVSGPYEAFF. Written as DNA, the CDR3 is TGCAGCGCCGTAAGCGGCCCTTATGAAGCTTTCTTT.

The chain uses TRBV5-1 and TRBJ2-4, with a weak D call TRBD2 (5 bases). The length of the CDR3 is 11 residues. Trimming took off 5 bases at V and 15 bases at J, with 15 bases between the two ends. Germline-derived CDR1 and CDR2 are SGHRS and YFSETQ. CDR3 sequence (DNA): TGCGCCAGCAGAACAAGGGAAGGAGGGTACTTC. This sequence encodes CASRTREGGYF.

The chain couples TRBV2 to TRBJ1-3; D is perhaps TRBD1 (6 bases). Germline-derived CDR1 and CDR2 are SNHLY and FYNNEI. Trimming left V 6 bases short and J 0 bases short, with 15 bases between. This CDR3 region has 16 residues. The CDR3 DNA reads as TGTGCCAGCAGCCGCGGACAGACTTTCTCTGGAAACACCATATATTTT. Translating gives CASSRGQTFSGNTIYF. Variable domain in full (rest from reference TRBV2 and TRBJ1-3): EPEVTQTPSHQVTQMGQEVILRCVPISNHLYFYWYRQILGQKVEFLVSFYNNEISEKSEIFDDQFSVERPDGSNFTLKIRSTKLEDSAMYFCASSRGQTFSGNTIYFGEGSWLTVV.

The chain couples TRBV7-6 to TRBJ2-7, with TRBD2 matching over 14 bases. Germline CDR1 is SGHVS and CDR2 is FNYEAQ. There are 18 residues in the CDR3. Trimming took 0 bases from V and 3 from J; bases not matched to a gene: 7. CDR3 nucleotide sequence: TGTGCCAGCAGCTTAGCGTCGTCAGGGACTAGCGGGAGCTACGAGCAGTACTTC. Translating gives CASSLASSGTSGSYEQYF.

J is TRBJ2-7 and V is TRBV10-2; the D gene is possibly TRBD2 (6 bases). Trimming pared 3 bases from V and 6 bases from J, leaving 18 bases between. In germline, CDR1 is WSHSY, CDR2 SAAADI. The CDR3 is made up of 15 amino acids. The CDR3 region has the DNA TGCGCCAGCAGTGATGGAATTGGAGGGTGGGGCGAGCAGTACTTC. Protein: CASSDGIGGWGEQYF.

The chain links TRBV28 to TRBJ2-7; D possibly corresponds to TRBD2 (6 bases). CDR1 MDHEN and CDR2 SYDVKM come from the germline V gene. This CDR3 is built from 14 residues. The V end was cut by 5 bases, the J end by 2 bases, with 13 bases between. This CDR3 reads CASSPPGGTYEQYF. In DNA, the CDR3 is TGTGCCAGCAGTCCCCCTGGCGGGACCTACGAGCAGTACTTC.

In its sample, this clone was seen a few times. V gene TRBV2 combines with J gene TRBJ2-7; 8 nucleotides line up with TRBD1. The ends lost 6 bases at V and 0 bases at J; junction bases unmatched: 7. Looked up from germline, CDR1 is SNHLY and CDR2 is FYNNEI. The CDR3 runs to 15 residues. CDR3 amino acids: CASSVDRDSSYEQYF. CDR3 nucleotide sequence: TGTGCCAGCAGCGTGGACAGGGACAGCTCCTACGAGCAGTACTTC.

The table lists this clone with a few counts. Other DNA sequences from this sample encode an identical CDR3 as well. The V call is TRBV10-3, the J call TRBJ2-5; TRBD2 matches at 12 bases. This CDR3 has 15 amino acids. Germline V gene data show CDR1 as ENHRY and CDR2 as SYGVKD. The V gene end was trimmed by 10 bases and the J gene end by 4 bases; junction bases not matched to a gene: 10. CDR3 in DNA: TGTGCCACACGGACTAGCGGGGCCATGGGAGAGACCCAGTACTTC. It encodes CATRTSGAMGETQYF.

This chain joins TRBV30 and TRBJ2-7; a possible D gene is TRBD2 (6 bases). Germline CDR1 GTSNPN, CDR2 SVGIG (reference sequence). This CDR3 is 14 amino acids long. The V end lost 5 bases, the J end lost 3 bases, and 17 bases lay between the germline ends. The CDR3 is CAWGFGGVLYEQYF. The CDR3 DNA is TGTGCCTGGGGCTTCGGAGGGGTCCTCTACGAGCAGTACTTC.

The rearrangement uses TRBV5-4 and TRBJ2-2; tentative D call: TRBD2 (6 bases). The V gene lost 4 bases and the J gene lost 7 bases, with 14 bases spanning the gap. Germline V lookup: CDR1 SGHNT, CDR2 YYREEE (reference sequence). This CDR3 spans 14 amino acids. Here the CDR3 reads CASSPVGEVGELFF. CDR3 nucleotides: TGTGCCAGCAGCCCGGTGGGGGAGGTCGGGGAGCTGTTTTTT. Complete variable domain (other parts from reference TRBV5-4 and TRBJ2-2): ETGVTQSPTHLIKTRGQQVTLRCSSQSGHNTVSWYQQALGQGPQFIFQYYREEENGRGNFPPRFSGLQFPNYSSELNVNALELDDSALYLCASSPVGEVGELFFGEGSRLTVL.